One and the same sample provided the 9 T cell receptor beta chains below, sequenced in a study of shared T cell receptors in the human thymus. Assay: immunoSEQ multiplex PCR; the TCRdb copy retains only in-frame clones and omits some. The sample shows 640,000 or so clones, over 75% of them seen only once. The same data also went into a second study, on human thymus T cells.

Sequencing input: thymocytes. The receptor source for this set is a boy younger than two with a congenital heart defect.

The chain couples TRBV5-8 to TRBJ2-7, with D perhaps matching TRBD1 (5 bases). From germline, CDR1 is SGHTS and CDR2 YDEGEE. This CDR3 comprises 15 residues. The V end lost 3 bases, the J end lost 1 base, and 14 bases lay between the germline ends. The CDR3 region has the DNA TGTGCCAGCAGCTCACAGACAGAGTCGTCCTACGAGCAGTACTTC. It yields the protein CASSSQTESSYEQYF.

The V and J genes are TRBV1 and TRBJ2-6; the table calls TRBD1, which could not be checked here. TRBV1 is listed as a pseudogene. There are 19 residues in the CDR3. The CDR3 region has the DNA TGCACCAGCAGCAACAATCGGGACAGCTACTTCTCTGGGGCCAACGTCCTGACTTTC. Its protein is CTSSNNRDSYFSGANVLTF.

This CDR3 reads CASSLGHSYQPQHF. DNA for the CDR3: TGTGCCAGCAGCTTAGGCCACAGCTATCAGCCCCAGCATTTT. The rearrangement uses TRBV11-3 and TRBJ1-5, with D uncertain. With 1 base removed from V and 5 bases from J, the gap between germline ends came to 9 bases. The CDR3 runs 14 residues. Germline values: CDR1 SGHNT, CDR2 YENEEA.

The rearrangement uses TRBV21-1 and TRBJ2-7; the table assigns TRBD2, which was not confirmed against the DNA. TRBV21-1 is recorded as a pseudogene. The CDR3 has 18 residues. In DNA, the CDR3 is TGTGCCAGCAGCAAAGATCGTCCCGGGGGTAGCGGGAGTCACGAGCAGTACTTC. It codes for CASSKDRPGGSGSHEQYF.

The chain couples TRBV6-4 to TRBJ1-2; D is unclear. The V end lost 6 bases, the J end lost 5 bases, and 25 bases lay between the germline ends. The CDR3 loop spans 17 amino acids. Germline assignment: CDR1 MRHNA and CDR2 SNTAGT. The CDR3 DNA reads as TGTGCCAGCAGCCACTGGGAGAAACAAAAACTTCTGTATGGCTACACCTTC. Encoded protein: CASSHWEKQKLLYGYTF.

This clone was seen once. The V gene is TRBV6-1, the J gene TRBJ1-2; a possible D gene is TRBD1 (6 bases). Trimming pared 6 bases from V and 4 bases from J, leaving 15 bases between. CDR3 size: 14 residues. Germline V gene lookup returns CDR1 MNHNS and CDR2 SASEGT. This CDR3 reads CASRGTSSGYGYTF. For the CDR3, the DNA is TGTGCCAGCAGGGGGACAAGTTCTGGCTATGGCTACACCTTC.

V usage is TRBV11-2 and J usage is TRBJ2-7; 8 nucleotides agree with TRBD2. J was trimmed by 1 base and V by 1 base; bases with no gene match: 12. Germline V lookup: CDR1 SGHAT, CDR2 FQNNGV. There are 18 residues in the CDR3. CDR3 coding DNA: TGTGCCAGCAGCTTAGCAGTCGAGCGGGAGAACTTGTCCTACGAGCAGTACTTC. Protein: CASSLAVERENLSYEQYF.

V gene TRBV6-5 combines with J gene TRBJ2-3, with 8 bases identical to TRBD2. The CDR3 spans 14 residues. Germline V gene data show CDR1 as MNHEY and CDR2 as SVGAGI. After removal of 5 bases from V and 1 base from J, the junction contained 2 bases not matched to a gene. CDR3 bases: TGTGCCAGCAGTATACTAGCGGGCACAGATACGCAGTATTTT. It encodes CASSILAGTDTQYF.

The table lists this clone with a few counts. The chain links TRBV5-8 to TRBJ2-7, with 10 bases that match TRBD2. Germline CDR1 is SGHTS and CDR2 is YDEGEE. V was pared by 4 bases and J by 13 bases, with 8 bases of the junction left unmatched. The CDR3 sequence is 12 residues long. CDR3 protein: CASSPTSGTAYF. As DNA, the CDR3 is TGTGCCAGCAGCCCTACTAGCGGGACTGCTTACTTC.